The rows below give T cell receptor beta chains drawn from one sample of a study of CD8 T cells in ankylosing spondylitis. Via MiXCR, TCRdb re-called the 5' RACE reads, giving one row per CDR3 protein. The table has about 130,000 distinct CDR3 sequences, over 7% seen once. What was sequenced was blood, either unsorted or a sorted T cell fraction (not recorded which). The receptor set was obtained from a male donor with ankylosing spondylitis or in good health (not recorded which). CDR3s include the opening cysteine and the closing phenylalanine or tryptophan. The order of the fields is J gene, V gene, clone size, CDR3 protein. Clone size appears in some rows only: once, few, many, or a class for an expanded clone.

J gene: TRBJ1-5
V gene: TRBV6-1
clone size: many
CDR3 protein: CAGGSNREDQPQHF

J gene: TRBJ2-3
V gene: TRBV5-1
clone size: .
CDR3 protein: CASSFPDGHVALAGGNTDTQYF

J gene: TRBJ1-3
V gene: TRBV7-2
clone size: many
CDR3 protein: CASSRTGLSGNTIYF

J gene: TRBJ2-2
V gene: TRBV5-1
clone size: few
CDR3 protein: CASSSGDSLPGELFF

J gene: TRBJ2-5
V gene: TRBV10-3
clone size: few
CDR3 protein: CAIGWTEGEETQYF

J gene: TRBJ2-2
V gene: TRBV4-2
clone size: many
CDR3 protein: CASSQGDRNTGELFF

J gene: TRBJ2-7
V gene: TRBV6-2/TRBV6-3
clone size: many
CDR3 protein: CASTNSGAGSYEQYF

J gene: TRBJ2-1
V gene: TRBV5-6
clone size: few
CDR3 protein: CASSPSVGNEQFF

J gene: TRBJ2-1
V gene: TRBV4-3
clone size: .
CDR3 protein: CASSQVGSGQYNEQFF

J gene: TRBJ2-3
V gene: TRBV11-2
clone size: many
CDR3 protein: CASSLGLSVFTDTQYF

J gene: TRBJ2-1
V gene: TRBV6-5
clone size: many
CDR3 protein: CASSQVAGDQFF

J gene: TRBJ2-7
V gene: TRBV5-4
clone size: few
CDR3 protein: CASSLAGSHEQYF

J gene: TRBJ2-7
V gene: TRBV20-1
clone size: .
CDR3 protein: CSARPTSDEQYF

J gene: TRBJ2-3
V gene: TRBV7-2
clone size: many
CDR3 protein: CASNRGRVTDTQYF

J gene: TRBJ2-1
V gene: TRBV12-3/TRBV12-4
clone size: few
CDR3 protein: CASSYSGASYNEQFF

J gene: TRBJ2-3
V gene: TRBV24-1
clone size: many
CDR3 protein: CATKGSGSGTDTQYF

J gene: TRBJ2-7
V gene: TRBV5-1
clone size: few
CDR3 protein: CASSLASSHEQYF

J gene: TRBJ2-1
V gene: TRBV20-1
clone size: many
CDR3 protein: CSARVTGLDLTEQFF

J gene: TRBJ2-3
V gene: TRBV7-2
clone size: many
CDR3 protein: CASSLEAGVVDTQYF

J gene: TRBJ2-7
V gene: TRBV7-2
clone size: .
CDR3 protein: CASSLNRGYEQYF

J gene: TRBJ2-7
V gene: TRBV4-2
clone size: many
CDR3 protein: CASSPYSRDVLLYEQYF

J gene: TRBJ2-1
V gene: TRBV7-8
clone size: .
CDR3 protein: CASSSTAREINEQFF

J gene: TRBJ2-3
V gene: TRBV7-2
clone size: many
CDR3 protein: CASSLGLAGGADTQYF

J gene: TRBJ2-1
V gene: TRBV20-1
clone size: many
CDR3 protein: CSARRLAYAGYNEQFF

J gene: TRBJ2-7
V gene: TRBV7-9
clone size: many
CDR3 protein: CASSEDRDYEQYF

J gene: TRBJ1-4
V gene: TRBV12-3/TRBV12-4
clone size: many
CDR3 protein: CASSPRTGANEKLFF

J gene: TRBJ2-7
V gene: TRBV27
clone size: many
CDR3 protein: CASSPLDRIYEQYF

J gene: TRBJ1-5
V gene: TRBV7-2
clone size: many
CDR3 protein: CASSSYGVPQHF

J gene: TRBJ2-1
V gene: TRBV20-1
clone size: many
CDR3 protein: CSADGQGLDEQFF

J gene: TRBJ2-1
V gene: TRBV21-1
clone size: many
CDR3 protein: CASSTPGLGCCDEQFF

J gene: TRBJ2-1
V gene: TRBV20-1
clone size: many
CDR3 protein: CSARDHPGLAGEYNEQFF

J gene: TRBJ2-2
V gene: TRBV2
clone size: .
CDR3 protein: CASSQKDRGLSNTGELFF

J gene: TRBJ2-2
V gene: TRBV2
clone size: many
CDR3 protein: CASSGQGLGELFF

J gene: TRBJ2-3
V gene: TRBV29-1
clone size: many
CDR3 protein: CSVTRTGFTDTQYF

J gene: TRBJ2-1
V gene: TRBV24-1
clone size: many
CDR3 protein: CATSDEGTSGEQFF

J gene: TRBJ2-3
V gene: TRBV7-6
clone size: few
CDR3 protein: CASSSGGARGTDTQYF

J gene: TRBJ2-5
V gene: TRBV6-5
clone size: .
CDR3 protein: CASSTSPHRPETQYF

J gene: TRBJ2-2
V gene: TRBV4-1
clone size: many
CDR3 protein: CASAGTANTGELFF